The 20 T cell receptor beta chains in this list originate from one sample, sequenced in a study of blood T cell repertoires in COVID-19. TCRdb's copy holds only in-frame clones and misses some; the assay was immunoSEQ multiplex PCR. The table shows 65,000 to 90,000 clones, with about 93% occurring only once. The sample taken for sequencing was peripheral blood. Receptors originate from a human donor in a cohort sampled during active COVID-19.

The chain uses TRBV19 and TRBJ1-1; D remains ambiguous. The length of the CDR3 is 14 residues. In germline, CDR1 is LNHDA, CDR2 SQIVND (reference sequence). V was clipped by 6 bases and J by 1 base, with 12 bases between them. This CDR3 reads CASSSDIANTEAFF. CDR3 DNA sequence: TGTGCCAGTAGCTCGGATATAGCGAACACTGAAGCTTTCTTT.

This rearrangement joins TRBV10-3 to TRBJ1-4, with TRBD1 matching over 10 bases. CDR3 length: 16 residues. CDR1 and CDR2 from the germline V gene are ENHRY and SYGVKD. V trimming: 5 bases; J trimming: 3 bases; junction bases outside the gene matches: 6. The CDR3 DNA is TGTGCCATCAGTTCGACAGGGGGCATGTCTAATGAAAAACTGTTTTTT. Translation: CAISSTGGMSNEKLFF.

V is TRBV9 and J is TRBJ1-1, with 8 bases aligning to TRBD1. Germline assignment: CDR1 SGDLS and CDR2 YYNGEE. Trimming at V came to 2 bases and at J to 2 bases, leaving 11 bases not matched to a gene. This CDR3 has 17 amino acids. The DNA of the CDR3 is TGTGCCAGCAGCGTCGAGGACAGGGTTAGAGTTAACACTGAAGCTTTCTTT. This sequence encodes CASSVEDRVRVNTEAFF.

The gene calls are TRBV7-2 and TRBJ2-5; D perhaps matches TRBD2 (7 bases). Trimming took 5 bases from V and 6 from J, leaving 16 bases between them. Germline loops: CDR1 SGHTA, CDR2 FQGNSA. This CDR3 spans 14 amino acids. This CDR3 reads CASSPLWGGQTQYF. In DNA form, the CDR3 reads TGTGCCAGCAGCCCACTATGGGGGGGGCAGACCCAGTACTTC. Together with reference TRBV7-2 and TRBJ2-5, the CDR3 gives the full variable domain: GAGVSQSPSNKVTEKGKDVELRCDPISGHTALYWYRQSLGQGLEFLIYFQGNSAPDKSGLPSDRFSAERTGGSVSTLTIQRTQQEDSAVYLCASSPLWGGQTQYFGPGTRLLVL.

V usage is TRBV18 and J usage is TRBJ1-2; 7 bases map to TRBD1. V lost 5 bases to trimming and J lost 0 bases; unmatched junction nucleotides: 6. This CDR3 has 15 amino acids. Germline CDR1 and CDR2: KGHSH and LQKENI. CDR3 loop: CASSGGTVANYGYTF. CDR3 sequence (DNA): TGTGCCAGCTCAGGCGGGACAGTAGCTAACTATGGCTACACCTTC. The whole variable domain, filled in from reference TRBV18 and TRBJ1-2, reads NAGVMQNPRHLVRRRGQEARLRCSPMKGHSHVYWYRQLPEEGLKFMVYLQKENIIDESGMPKERFSAEFPKEGPSILRIQQVVRGDSAAYFCASSGGTVANYGYTFGSGTRLTVV.

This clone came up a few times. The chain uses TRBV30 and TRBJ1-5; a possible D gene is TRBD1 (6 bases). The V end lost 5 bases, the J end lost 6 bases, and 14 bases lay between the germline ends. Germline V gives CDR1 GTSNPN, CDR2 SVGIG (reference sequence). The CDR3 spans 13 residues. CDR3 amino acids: CAWSQGLGQPQHF. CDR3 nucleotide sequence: TGTGCCTGGTCACAGGGTCTCGGTCAGCCCCAGCATTTT.

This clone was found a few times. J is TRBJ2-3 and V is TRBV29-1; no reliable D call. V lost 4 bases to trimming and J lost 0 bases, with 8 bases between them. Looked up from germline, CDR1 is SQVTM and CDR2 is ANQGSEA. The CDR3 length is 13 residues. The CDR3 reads CSVVVTSTDTQYF. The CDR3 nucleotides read TGCAGCGTTGTTGTTACTAGCACAGATACGCAGTATTTT.

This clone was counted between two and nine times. The CDR3 nucleotides are TGCGCCAGCAGCCCGGACAGCTCTGGGGCCAACGTCCTGACTTTC. Its translation: CASSPDSSGANVLTF. J is TRBJ2-6 and V is TRBV5-1, with D perhaps matching TRBD1 (6 bases). V lost 4 bases to trimming and J lost 0 bases, with 8 bases between them. Germline V gene lookup returns CDR1 SGHRS and CDR2 YFSETQ. CDR3 length: 15 residues. Together with reference TRBV5-1 and TRBJ2-6, the CDR3 gives the full variable domain: KAGVTQTPRYLIKTRGQQVTLSCSPISGHRSVSWYQQTPGQGLQFLFEYFSETQRNKGNFPGRFSGRQFSNSRSEMNVSTLELGDSALYLCASSPDSSGANVLTFGAGSRLTVL.

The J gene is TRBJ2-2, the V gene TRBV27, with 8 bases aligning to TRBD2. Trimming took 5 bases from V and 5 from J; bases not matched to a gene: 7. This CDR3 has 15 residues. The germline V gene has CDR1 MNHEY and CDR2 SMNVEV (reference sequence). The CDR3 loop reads CASSPGGGYTGELFF. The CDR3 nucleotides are TGTGCCAGCAGTCCGGGAGGGGGTTATACCGGGGAGCTGTTTTTT.

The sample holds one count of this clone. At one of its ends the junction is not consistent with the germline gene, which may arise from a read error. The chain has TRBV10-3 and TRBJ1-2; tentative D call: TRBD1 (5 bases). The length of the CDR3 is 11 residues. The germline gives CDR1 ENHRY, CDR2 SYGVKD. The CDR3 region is CAISESTDIDF. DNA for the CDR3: TGTGCCATCAGTGAGTCGACGGACATAGACTTC.

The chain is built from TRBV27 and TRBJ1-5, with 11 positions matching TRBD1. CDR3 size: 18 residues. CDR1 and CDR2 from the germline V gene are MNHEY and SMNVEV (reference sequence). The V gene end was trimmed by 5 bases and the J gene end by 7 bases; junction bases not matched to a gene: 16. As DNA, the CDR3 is TGTGCCAGCAGTCTTAACCCCACCGGGACAGGGGGTAGACAGCCCCAGCATTTT. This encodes CASSLNPTGTGGRQPQHF.

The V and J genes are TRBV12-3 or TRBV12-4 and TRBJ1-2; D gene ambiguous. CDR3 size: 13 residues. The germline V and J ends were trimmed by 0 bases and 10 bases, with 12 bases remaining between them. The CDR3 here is CASSLAPYEDYTF. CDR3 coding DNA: TGTGCCAGCAGTTTAGCCCCCTATGAGGACTACACCTTC.

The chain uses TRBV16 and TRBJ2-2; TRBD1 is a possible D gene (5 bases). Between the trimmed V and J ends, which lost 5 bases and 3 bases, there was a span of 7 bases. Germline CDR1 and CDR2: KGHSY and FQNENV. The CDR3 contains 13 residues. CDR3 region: CASSTGYTGELFF. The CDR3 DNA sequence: TGTGCCAGCAGCACAGGCTACACCGGGGAGCTGTTTTTT. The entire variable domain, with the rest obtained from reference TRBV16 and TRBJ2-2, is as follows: GEEVAQTPKHLVRGEGQKAKLYCAPIKGHSYVFWYQQVLKNEFKFLISFQNENVFDETGMPKERFSAKCLPNSPCSLEIQATKLEDSAVYFCASSTGYTGELFFGEGSRLTVL.

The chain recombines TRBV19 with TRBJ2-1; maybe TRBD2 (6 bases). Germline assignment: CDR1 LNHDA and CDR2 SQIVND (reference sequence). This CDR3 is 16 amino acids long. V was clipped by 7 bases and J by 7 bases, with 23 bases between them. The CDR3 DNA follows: TGTGCCAGTACCCAAAGCCGCGGTTACCGGGGGAATGAGCAGTTCTTC. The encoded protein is CASTQSRGYRGNEQFF.

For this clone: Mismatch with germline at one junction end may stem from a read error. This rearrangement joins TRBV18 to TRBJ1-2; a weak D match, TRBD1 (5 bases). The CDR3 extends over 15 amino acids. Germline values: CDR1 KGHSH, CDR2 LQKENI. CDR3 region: CASSPLTETNYGYTF. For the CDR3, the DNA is TGTGCCAGCTCGCCACTGACAGAGACTAACTATGGCTACACCTTC.

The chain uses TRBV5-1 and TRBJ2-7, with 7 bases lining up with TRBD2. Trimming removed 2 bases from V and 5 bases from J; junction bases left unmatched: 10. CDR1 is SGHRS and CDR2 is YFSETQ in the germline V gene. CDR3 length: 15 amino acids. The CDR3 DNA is TGCGCCAGCAGCTTAGGGGCGGGGGTGGTCGACGAGCAGTACTTC. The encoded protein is CASSLGAGVVDEQYF. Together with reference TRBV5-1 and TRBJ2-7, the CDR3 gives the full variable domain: KAGVTQTPRYLIKTRGQQVTLSCSPISGHRSVSWYQQTPGQGLQFLFEYFSETQRNKGNFPGRFSGRQFSNSRSEMNVSTLELGDSALYLCASSLGAGVVDEQYFGPGTRLTVT.

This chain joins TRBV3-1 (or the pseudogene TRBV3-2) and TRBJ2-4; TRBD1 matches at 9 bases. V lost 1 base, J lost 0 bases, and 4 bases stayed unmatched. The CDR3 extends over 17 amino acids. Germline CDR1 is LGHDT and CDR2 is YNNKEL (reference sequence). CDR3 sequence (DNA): TGTGCCAGCAGCCAAGGGGGACAGGGAACAGCCAAAAACATTCAGTACTTC. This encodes CASSQGGQGTAKNIQYF.

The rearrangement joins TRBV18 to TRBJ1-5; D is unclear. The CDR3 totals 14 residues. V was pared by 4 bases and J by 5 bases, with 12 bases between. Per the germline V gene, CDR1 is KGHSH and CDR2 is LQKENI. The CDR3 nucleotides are TGTGCCAGCTCACAATGGGCACTAGATCAGCCCCAGCATTTT. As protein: CASSQWALDQPQHF.

The DNA for the CDR3 is TGTGCCAGCTGGGTGGAGGCGAACACCGGGGAGCTGTTTTTT. This translates into CASWVEANTGELFF. This chain links TRBV6-5 with TRBJ2-2; D possibly corresponds to TRBD2 (5 bases). The V end lost 8 bases, the J end lost 0 bases, and 10 bases lay between the germline ends. Germline loops: CDR1 MNHEY, CDR2 SVGAGI. This CDR3 spans 14 amino acids.

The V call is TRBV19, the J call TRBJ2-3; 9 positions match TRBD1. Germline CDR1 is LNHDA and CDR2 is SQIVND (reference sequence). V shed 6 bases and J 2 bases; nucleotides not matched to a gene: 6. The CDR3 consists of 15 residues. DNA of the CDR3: TGTGCCAGTAGGACAGGGGGAGGTTACACAGATACGCAGTATTTT. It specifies CASRTGGGYTDTQYF.